Following are 5 T cell receptor beta chains from one sample sequenced in a study of T cells in Graves' hyperthyroidism and ophthalmopathy. RNA transcripts provided the source from which TCR beta CDR3 regions were amplified. When the TCR CDR3 underwent first-round RT-PCR, the HTBI primer set was used. MiXCR was run by TCRdb on the multiplex PCR reads, yielding one entry per CDR3 protein. The sample carries a few hundred thousand distinct CDR3 sequences, about 18% recorded once. Sequencing used blood. Every receptor here comes from a man younger than 30 with Graves' ophthalmopathy.

V gene TRBV20-1 combines with J gene TRBJ2-2, with 8 bases aligning to TRBD2. The CDR3 runs to 16 residues. J gave up 0 bases and V 6 bases, and 9 bases lay outside the gene matches. Germline values: CDR1 DFQATT, CDR2 SNEGSKA (reference sequence). The DNA of the CDR3 is TGCAGTGCCAGACGCCCTAGCGGGTCGAACACCGGGGAGCTGTTTTTT. Translated, it gives CSARRPSGSNTGELFF.

The genes are TRBV13 and TRBJ1-4; D is unresolved. Germline V gene sequence: CDR1 PRHDT, CDR2 FYEKMQ (reference sequence). Trimming removed 0 bases from V and 2 bases from J, with 7 bases in between. The CDR3 sequence is 15 residues long. CDR3 region: CASSLGSGTNEKLFF. DNA of the CDR3: TGTGCCAGCAGCTTAGGCTCGGGGACTAATGAAAAACTGTTTTTT. Supplemented by reference TRBV13 and TRBJ1-4, the full variable domain reads AAGVIQSPRHLIKEKRETATLKCYPIPRHDTVYWYQQGPGQDPQFLISFYEKMQSDKGSIPDRFSAQQFSDYHSELNMSSLELGDSALYFCASSLGSGTNEKLFFGSGTQLSVL.

This clonotype showed up many times. The rearrangement uses TRBV7-8 and TRBJ2-5, with 8 bases matching TRBD2. The CDR3 runs 14 residues. The germline CDR1 and CDR2 sequences are SGHVS and FQNEAQ. J was trimmed by 7 bases and V by 1 base; bases with no gene match: 5. CDR3 sequence: CASSLEQRGWTQYF. In nucleotides, the CDR3 is TGTGCCAGCAGCTTAGAGCAGCGGGGGTGGACCCAGTACTTC.

In this sample, this clonotype turned up many times. This chain links TRBV5-1 with TRBJ2-3; 8 bases map to TRBD2. The CDR3 extends over 17 amino acids. Germline assignment: CDR1 SGHRS and CDR2 YFSETQ. V was clipped by 3 bases and J by 5 bases; unmatched bases: 14. This chain's CDR3 is CASSWDTGGGPRDTQYF. CDR3 in DNA: TGCGCCAGCAGCTGGGATACTGGCGGGGGGCCGAGAGATACGCAGTATTTT.

The table lists this clonotype with many counts. This chain joins TRBV20-1 and TRBJ1-6; D may be TRBD1 (5 bases). The CDR3 covers 14 residues. V lost 2 bases, J lost 6 bases, and 11 bases lay in between. Germline V gives CDR1 DFQATT, CDR2 SNEGSKA (reference sequence). The CDR3 DNA is TGCAGTGCTAGACGGGGGGATACTAATTCACCCCTCCACTTT. Translating gives CSARRGDTNSPLHF.